This TCR beta chain comes out of a study of cytomegalovirus exposure and HLA in healthy donors. V gave up 5 bases and J gave up 4 bases, with 12 bases separating them. This CDR3 has 13 amino acids. Germline CDR1 is SGHNT and CDR2 is YYREEE (reference sequence). With 60 Vbeta and 13 Jbeta primers, the PCR was carried out. The data were produced by immunoSEQ multiplex PCR, yet TCRdb's version contains in-frame clones alone and is incomplete. The data show about 300,000 clones, with 86% seen just once and approximately 4.3% held by the top ten. There were likely unrecorded immune exposures, though donors were nominally healthy when sampled. Regarding the study as a whole: Highly shared variants forming one cluster were likely a sequencing artifact. Presence/absence comparisons presumed near-even sequencing depth among donors.

Regarding this clone: What it recognizes is unknown.

The genes are TRBV5-4 and TRBJ1-2; possibly TRBD1 for D (5 bases). Sequenced material: PBMCs. This clonotype originated in a man in his forties in good health and CMV-seropositive. This chain's CDR3 is CASRPDSSYGYTF. CDR3 DNA sequence: TGTGCCAGCAGACCAGACAGCTCCTATGGCTACACCTTC.